This T cell receptor beta chain was obtained from a study of beta chain features in type 1 diabetes. Germline assignment: CDR1 LNHNV and CDR2 YYDKDF (reference sequence). Trimming took 0 bases from V and 3 from J; bases not matched to a gene: 4. The CDR3 consists of 16 residues. Expressed TCRB transcripts were sequenced because the isolated RNA had all been reverse transcribed beforehand. Data came from immunoSEQ multiplex PCR; TCRdb stores just in-frame clones and leaves some out. The sample includes fewer than 500,000 clones, about 15% of them seen just once. By way of CD45RO/CCR7/CD25/CD127/CD95/CD27, the CD4+ regulatory, stem cell-like memory, central memory and naive cells were sorted.

The gene calls are TRBV15 and TRBJ2-3; 9 positions agree with TRBD2. Input material: naive CD4+ T cells from blood. The clonotype comes from a man younger than 40 in good health. This CDR3 is CATSRDRLADTDTQYF. The CDR3 region has the DNA TGTGCCACCAGCAGAGATCGACTAGCGGATACAGATACGCAGTATTTT.